The 26 T cell receptor beta chains presented below share a single source sample, sequenced in a study of regulatory T cells in long-lasting Graves disease. Documented time point: newly diagnosed GD, antithyroid drugs for less than 3 months. After RNA was extracted from PBMCs, the TCR library was made from it. Researchers made TCR beta libraries by using iRepertoire HTBI primers and running Arm-PCR on CDR3 regions. TCRdb analysed the multiplex PCR reads with MiXCR anew, one entry per CDR3 protein. The sample includes about 530,000 distinct CDR3 sequences, about 15% of them seen just once. The same data also contributed to another study, on T cells in Graves' hyperthyroidism and ophthalmopathy.

The sequencing used peripheral blood mononuclear cells (PBMCs), collected at new diagnosis, from a patient treated with antithyroid drugs. Receptors were obtained from a woman aged 40 to 65 with Graves disease.

This clonotype showed up many times. The rearrangement joins TRBV5-1 to TRBJ2-3; a possible D gene is TRBD2 (6 bases). V lost 0 bases, J lost 5 bases, and 10 bases lay in between. This CDR3 is 14 amino acids long. Per germline, CDR1 SGHRS and CDR2 YFSETQ. The DNA of the CDR3 is TGCGCCAGCAGCTTGGCAGGGACTCTAGATACGCAGTATTTT. Protein sequence: CASSLAGTLDTQYF.

This clonotype has only a few counts. V and J are TRBV18 and TRBJ2-4; D is ambiguous. The length of the CDR3 is 16 residues. The V end was cut by 2 bases, the J end by 0 bases, with 11 bases between. Germline-derived CDR1 and CDR2 are KGHSH and LQKENI. Written as DNA, the CDR3 is TGTGCCAGCTCACCAGGGGAATCACTAGCCAAAAACATTCAGTACTTC. Amino acids: CASSPGESLAKNIQYF.

This clonotype was found many times. This chain uses TRBV18 with TRBJ1-1, with TRBD1 matching 7 bases. Germline V lookup: CDR1 KGHSH, CDR2 LQKENI. Trimming took 5 bases from V and 1 from J; bases not matched to a gene: 7. The CDR3 totals 15 residues. The CDR3 sequence is CASSTAGTANTEAFF. The CDR3 nucleotides are TGTGCCAGCTCAACTGCCGGGACAGCGAACACTGAAGCTTTCTTT.

This sequence joins TRBV5-4 and TRBJ2-7; the D is unclear. The CDR3 spans 12 residues. Germline-derived CDR1 and CDR2 are SGHNT and YYREEE (reference sequence). V gave up 2 bases and J gave up 6 bases, with 9 bases separating them. The CDR3 DNA follows: TGTGCCAGCAGCTTTAGCAGTTCCGAGCAGTACTTC. Encoded protein: CASSFSSSEQYF. Looking up the rest from reference TRBV5-4 and TRBJ2-7 gives the full variable domain: ETGVTQSPTHLIKTRGQQVTLRCSSQSGHNTVSWYQQALGQGPQFIFQYYREEENGRGNFPPRFSGLQFPNYSSELNVNALELDDSALYLCASSFSSSEQYFGPGTRLTVT.

The J gene is TRBJ2-1, the V gene TRBV11-3, with 8 bases that match TRBD1. With V trimmed by 6 bases and J by 6 bases, 13 bases remained unmatched. Germline lookup yields CDR1 SGHNT and CDR2 YENEEA. There are 16 residues in the CDR3. The CDR3 region is CASSFTGGITANEQFF. The CDR3 DNA sequence: TGTGCCAGCAGTTTTACAGGGGGAATTACCGCCAATGAGCAGTTCTTC.

This clonotype was counted at least ten times. The chain couples TRBV4-2 to TRBJ1-2, with D possibly TRBD1 on 6 matching bases. The CDR3 runs to 16 residues. Trimming removed 0 bases from V and 2 bases from J, with 13 bases in between. Per germline, CDR1 LGHNA and CDR2 YNFKEQ. CDR3 in amino acids: CASSQDRVTGNYGYTF. CDR3 nucleotide sequence: TGTGCCAGCAGCCAAGATCGTGTTACAGGGAACTATGGCTACACCTTC.

The rearrangement links TRBV4-1 to TRBJ2-7; TRBD1 aligns across 7 bases. Trimming took 3 bases from V and 1 from J; bases not matched to a gene: 9. The CDR3 consists of 16 residues. Germline V lookup: CDR1 MGHRA, CDR2 YSYEKL. CDR3 sequence (DNA): TGCGCCAGCAGCCAGCAGGGGACAGATGTATCCTACGAGCAGTACTTC. The encoded protein is CASSQQGTDVSYEQYF.

This clonotype was seen repeatedly, ten times or more. The genes are TRBV5-4 and TRBJ2-2; 12 bases are shared with TRBD2. Germline V gene lookup returns CDR1 SGHNT and CDR2 YYREEE (reference sequence). V shed 4 bases and J 4 bases; nucleotides not matched to a gene: 2. The CDR3 has 15 residues. CDR3 loop: CASSRGLAGTGELFF. In DNA form, the CDR3 reads TGTGCCAGCAGCCGGGGACTAGCGGGCACCGGGGAGCTGTTTTTT.

This chain uses TRBV11-3 with TRBJ1-2, with 11 bases matching TRBD1. CDR3 length equals 16 residues. Germline lookup yields CDR1 SGHNT and CDR2 YENEEA. The V and J ends lost 5 bases and 0 bases, in that order; junction bases with no gene match: 5. The CDR3 bases are TGTGCCAGCAGCCGGGACAGGGGGGCGGCTAACTATGGCTACACCTTC. Protein product: CASSRDRGAANYGYTF. Full variable domain (rest looked up from reference TRBV11-3 and TRBJ1-2): EAGVVQSPRYKIIEKKQPVAFWCNPISGHNTLYWYLQNLGQGPELLIRYENEEAVDDSQLPKDRFSAERLKGVDSTLKIQPAELGDSAVYLCASSRDRGAANYGYTFGSGTRLTVV.

This clonotype came up a few times. V is TRBV25-1 and J is TRBJ1-4; the D gene is possibly TRBD1 (6 bases). Germline lookup yields CDR1 MGHDK and CDR2 SYGVNS. CDR3 length equals 14 residues. V lost 6 bases, J lost 8 bases, and 16 bases lay in between. CDR3 DNA: TGTGCCAGCAGCGACAGGTCTTTAAACGAAAAACTGTTTTTT. Residues: CASSDRSLNEKLFF.

The V gene is TRBV6-1, the J gene TRBJ2-7, with 13 bases identical to TRBD2. Germline V CDR1 and CDR2: MNHNS, SASEGT. CDR3 length equals 16 residues. After removal of 5 bases from V and 7 bases from J, the junction contained 11 bases not matched to a gene. CDR3 sequence (DNA): TGTGCCAGCAGTCCCTCAGGACTAGCGGGGGTAGGTGAGCAGTACTTC. Translation: CASSPSGLAGVGEQYF.

This clonotype has a count of ten or more. The chain joins TRBV27 to TRBJ2-3, with TRBD2 matching over 9 bases. Germline V gene data show CDR1 as MNHEY and CDR2 as SMNVEV (reference sequence). After removal of 10 bases from V and 4 bases from J, the junction contained 6 bases not matched to a gene. The CDR3 loop spans 13 amino acids. CDR3 residues: CATNQRGADTQYF. CDR3 DNA: TGTGCCACAAACCAGCGGGGGGCAGATACGCAGTATTTT.

This clonotype was detected ten times or more. The rearrangement uses TRBV15 and TRBJ2-1, with 8 bases aligning to TRBD1. The CDR3 length is 13 residues. The junction had 4 bases not matched to a gene; V was cut back by 7 bases and J by 5 bases. Germline CDR1 and CDR2: LNHNV and YYDKDF (reference sequence). Here the CDR3 reads CATTGTGNNEQFF. Here the CDR3 DNA reads TGTGCCACCACCGGGACAGGCAACAATGAGCAGTTCTTC.

This clonotype was counted at least ten times. This rearrangement joins TRBV11-1 to TRBJ1-1; D unclear. This CDR3 comprises 14 residues. The germline gives CDR1 SGHAT, CDR2 FQDESV (reference sequence). The V and J ends lost 1 base and 3 bases respectively, with 9 bases between them. The DNA of the CDR3 is TGTGCCAGCAGCTTAGGGTATTTGGACACTGAAGCTTTCTTT. Protein sequence: CASSLGYLDTEAFF.

The chain combines TRBV7-2 with TRBJ2-3; no firm D call. Deletions cut 2 bases from V and 6 bases from J, with 9 bases between. Germline CDR1 SGHTA, CDR2 FQGNSA. The CDR3 is 13 amino acids. The CDR3, as DNA: TGTGCCAGCAGCTTACGGGCTGACGATACGCAGTATTTT. The encoded protein is CASSLRADDTQYF.

J is TRBJ2-1 and V is TRBV12-3 or TRBV12-4, with 9 bases matching TRBD2. V shed 3 bases, J shed 4 bases, and the junction held 4 bases outside the gene matches. The CDR3 covers 15 residues. The CDR3 loop is CASSFSGGQYNEQFF. The DNA for the CDR3 is TGTGCCAGCAGTTTCAGCGGGGGGCAATACAATGAGCAGTTCTTC.

This clonotype was counted many times. The rearrangement links TRBV10-3 to TRBJ2-3; tentatively, D is TRBD2 (5 bases). V shed 11 bases and J shed 3 bases, with 15 bases lying between them. Germline V gene sequence: CDR1 ENHRY, CDR2 SYGVKD. This CDR3 comprises 13 residues. The CDR3 is CASEEQGTDTQYF. CDR3 sequence (DNA): TGTGCCTCGGAGGAGCAAGGAACAGATACGCAGTATTTT.

This clonotype was seen a handful of times. This chain connects TRBV19 to TRBJ2-5; D not resolved. This CDR3 is built from 13 residues. The germline V and J ends were trimmed by 2 bases and 4 bases, with 8 bases remaining between them. Germline lookup yields CDR1 LNHDA and CDR2 SQIVND (reference sequence). CDR3 nucleotides: TGTGCCAGTAGTATATTCGACCGAGAGACCCAGTACTTC. This translates into CASSIFDRETQYF.

This clonotype showed up many times. V and J are TRBV6-5 and TRBJ1-5; 7 bases line up with TRBD1. This CDR3 region has 15 residues. V shed 2 bases, J shed 7 bases, and the junction held 8 bases outside the gene matches. Per germline, CDR1 MNHEY and CDR2 SVGAGI. The CDR3 DNA sequence: TGTGCCAGCAGTTACCGTCCAGGGGGAGTGCAGCCCCAGCATTTT. This gives the protein CASSYRPGGVQPQHF.

The V call is TRBV7-9, the J call TRBJ2-1; D not certain. V lost 4 bases to trimming and J lost 0 bases, with 13 bases between them. The CDR3 runs to 16 residues. Germline lookup yields CDR1 SEHNR and CDR2 FQNEAQ (reference sequence). The CDR3 spells CASSYATESSYNEQFF. In DNA form, the CDR3 reads TGTGCCAGCAGCTACGCGACGGAGAGCTCCTACAATGAGCAGTTCTTC.

This clonotype was detected a few times. The V gene is TRBV6-1, the J gene TRBJ1-6, with 8 bases that match TRBD1. The junction had 4 bases not matched to a gene; V was cut back by 6 bases and J by 9 bases. Germline-derived CDR1 and CDR2 are MNHNS and SASEGT. The CDR3 is 13 residues long. The CDR3 loop reads CASSRTGTSPLHF. CDR3 bases: TGTGCCAGCAGCAGGACAGGGACTTCACCCCTCCACTTT.

This clonotype was counted between two and nine times. The gene calls are TRBV5-6 and TRBJ1-3; D uncertain. CDR3 length equals 13 residues. V was pared by 6 bases and J by 4 bases, with 11 bases between. Per germline, CDR1 SGHDT and CDR2 YYEEEE. The CDR3 DNA sequence: TGTGCCAGCACCTTCCTTGGGGGAAACACCATATATTTT. Translated, it gives CASTFLGGNTIYF.

This clonotype came up a few times. This sequence joins TRBV27 and TRBJ2-1; TRBD2 aligns across 10 bases. The V segment lost 2 bases and the J segment 12 bases; nucleotides outside the gene matches: 10. Germline loops: CDR1 MNHEY, CDR2 SMNVEV (reference sequence). CDR3 length: 15 amino acids. CDR3: CASSLGSSGGTRQFF. Here the CDR3 DNA reads TGTGCCAGCAGTTTAGGAAGTAGCGGGGGGACCCGGCAGTTCTTC.

The chain is built from TRBV25-1 and TRBJ2-2; the D is unclear. Germline CDR1 MGHDK, CDR2 SYGVNS. V shed 2 bases and J shed 6 bases, with 13 bases lying between them. The CDR3 sequence is 15 residues long. The CDR3 reads CASSEGEGLAGELFF. In nucleotides, the CDR3 is TGTGCCAGCAGTGAAGGTGAAGGGTTAGCCGGGGAGCTGTTTTTT.

Only a few counts were recorded for this clonotype. CDR3 amino acids: CASSAQGTVNNSPLHF. The DNA for the CDR3 is TGTGCCAGCAGCGCCCAAGGAACAGTCAATAATTCACCCCTCCACTTT. The chain couples TRBV7-9 to TRBJ1-6; D gene unclear. V lost 5 bases to trimming and J lost 5 bases, with 16 bases between them. CDR3 length: 16 amino acids. Germline V gives CDR1 SEHNR, CDR2 FQNEAQ (reference sequence). Drawing the rest from reference TRBV7-9 and TRBJ1-6, the complete variable domain is DTGVSQNPRHKITKRGQNVTFRCDPISEHNRLYWYRQTLGQGPEFLTYFQNEAQLEKSRLLSDRFSAERPKGSFSTLEIQRTEQGDSAMYLCASSAQGTVNNSPLHFGNGTRLTVT.

This clonotype appeared many times. V usage is TRBV28 and J usage is TRBJ2-3; D perhaps matches TRBD1 (6 bases). Germline V gives CDR1 MDHEN, CDR2 SYDVKM. The CDR3 covers 15 residues. V lost 6 bases and J 2 bases, leaving 15 bases between the germline ends. In nucleotides, the CDR3 is TGTGCCAGCAGAACACAGGGCCCATACACAGATACGCAGTATTTT. Translation: CASRTQGPYTDTQYF. The whole variable domain, filled in from reference TRBV28 and TRBJ2-3, reads DVKVTQSSRYLVKRTGEKVFLECVQDMDHENMFWYRQDPGLGLRLIYFSYDVKMKEKGDIPEGYSVSREKKERFSLILESASTNQTSMYLCASRTQGPYTDTQYFGPGTRLTVL.